Shown below are 28 T cell receptor beta chains from a single sample sequenced in a study of T cells in Graves' hyperthyroidism and ophthalmopathy. Researchers took RNA transcripts and amplified the TCR beta CDR3 regions from them. TCR CDR3 regions were first amplified by RT-PCR with HTBI primers. TCRdb reprocessed the multiplex PCR reads via MiXCR and lists one record per CDR3 protein. Of about 96,000 distinct CDR3 sequences detected, about 51% appear once; the ten largest clones hold about 25%. The specimen was blood. These receptors all stem from a woman between 40 and 50 years old with Graves' hyperthyroidism.

In its sample, this clonotype was seen once. The V and J genes are TRBV14 and TRBJ2-7, with a possible D match to TRBD2 (5 bases). The V gene's germline CDR1 is SGHDN and CDR2 FVKESK. Trimming pared 6 bases from V and 9 bases from J, leaving 15 bases between. The CDR3 is 12 residues long. Here the CDR3 reads CASRDREGSQYF. The CDR3 region has the DNA TGTGCCAGCAGGGACCGCGAGGGCTCGCAGTACTTC.

About this clonotype itself: Mismatch with germline at one junction end may stem from a read error. The genes are TRBV5-1 and TRBJ1-1, with 11 bases fitting TRBD1. Germline V gene sequence: CDR1 SGHRS, CDR2 YFSETQ. The CDR3 is made up of 18 amino acids. CDR3 sequence (DNA): TGCGCCAGCAACTTGGCCAAGGGGACAGGGGGGGCTAACACTGAAGCTTTCTTT. Translated, it gives CASNLAKGTGGANTEAFF.

The V gene is TRBV11-2, the J gene TRBJ2-5, with 9 bases that match TRBD1. The V segment lost 6 bases and the J segment 5 bases; nucleotides outside the gene matches: 7. The CDR3 contains 14 residues. Per germline, CDR1 SGHAT and CDR2 FQNNGV. The CDR3, as DNA: TGTGCCAGCAGGGGCGGGACAGGGAAGGAGACCCAGTACTTC. This encodes CASRGGTGKETQYF.

The J gene is TRBJ2-3, the V gene TRBV5-1; TRBD1 agrees at 10 bases. From germline, CDR1 is SGHRS and CDR2 YFSETQ. There are 15 residues in the CDR3. With V trimmed by 5 bases and J by 6 bases, 9 bases remained unmatched. The CDR3 here is CASRPGTGVWDTQYF. The CDR3 DNA reads as TGCGCCAGCAGACCCGGGACAGGGGTATGGGATACGCAGTATTTT.

This clonotype was recorded many times. This chain's CDR3 is CASSSGIPYEQYF. The DNA for the CDR3 is TGTGCCAGCAGTAGCGGGATCCCCTACGAGCAGTACTTC. This sequence joins TRBV6-5 and TRBJ2-7; 7 bases are shared with TRBD2. CDR3 length: 13 amino acids. The V and J ends lost 5 bases and 2 bases, in that order; junction bases with no gene match: 3. Germline V lookup: CDR1 MNHEY, CDR2 SVGAGI.

The chain links TRBV20-1 to TRBJ2-7, with D possibly being TRBD1 (6 bases). There are 14 residues in the CDR3. The V end lost 0 bases, the J end lost 3 bases, and 12 bases lay between the germline ends. Germline CDR1 is DFQATT and CDR2 is SNEGSKA (reference sequence). The CDR3 region has the DNA TGCAGTGCTAGAGAGGGTCAGGGGCGCTACGAGCAGTACTTC. Amino acid sequence: CSAREGQGRYEQYF.

This clonotype was detected many times. The V and J genes are TRBV4-1 and TRBJ1-6; tentatively, D is TRBD1 (5 bases). CDR1 and CDR2 from the germline V gene are MGHRA and YSYEKL. The V end lost 7 bases, the J end lost 5 bases, and 15 bases lay between the germline ends. The CDR3 loop spans 15 amino acids. The CDR3 region has the DNA TGCGCCAGCAATGGGGCATACGGGAATAATTCACCCCTCCACTTT. It specifies CASNGAYGNNSPLHF.

This clonotype turned up a few times. An end of the junction does not agree with germline; a read error may underlie this. The CDR3 region has the DNA TGCGCCAGCAGCTTGGTGGCAGGGCCCATGAACACTGAAGCTTTC. Its translation is CASSLVAGPMNTEAF. The chain carries TRBV5-1 and TRBJ2-6; tentatively, D is TRBD1 (5 bases). Looked up from germline, CDR1 is SGHRS and CDR2 is YFSETQ. The CDR3 has 15 residues.

The chain links TRBV25-1 to TRBJ1-1; a weak D match, TRBD1 (5 bases). CDR1 is MGHDK, CDR2 SYGVNS, per germline. This CDR3 contains 14 residues. The V and J ends lost 6 bases and 6 bases respectively, with 17 bases between them. The CDR3 sequence is CASSQDGRASEAFF. In nucleotides, the CDR3 is TGTGCCAGCAGCCAAGATGGCAGGGCTTCTGAAGCTTTCTTT.

In regard to this clonotype: One end of the junction does not line up with germline, which may come from a read error. CDR3: CASSLRQVGSNERYF. The CDR3 DNA is TGCGCCAGCAGCTTAAGACAGGTGGGCTCCAACGAGCGGTACTTC. This chain links TRBV5-1 with TRBJ2-7; D perhaps matches TRBD1 (6 bases). CDR1 is SGHRS, CDR2 YFSETQ, per germline. The CDR3 loop spans 15 amino acids.

The V and J genes are TRBV7-3 and TRBJ2-5; 11 nucleotides align to TRBD2. In germline, CDR1 is SGHTA, CDR2 FQGTGA. The CDR3 consists of 14 residues. J was trimmed by 7 bases and V by 7 bases; bases with no gene match: 8. CDR3 nucleotides: TGTGCCAGCACCCCGGGACTAGCGGCAAGGACCCAGTACTTC. Its protein is CASTPGLAARTQYF.

J is TRBJ1-3 and V is TRBV7-2; D is unclear. Trimming left V 3 bases short and J 6 bases short, with 3 bases between. Germline CDR1 SGHTA, CDR2 FQGNSA. The CDR3 contains 11 residues. The CDR3 bases are TGTGCCAGCAGCTTTACAAACACCATATATTTT. Translated: CASSFTNTIYF.

The J gene is TRBJ1-4, the V gene TRBV20-1; 7 bases are a match to TRBD1. The CDR3 runs to 16 residues. Germline values: CDR1 DFQATT, CDR2 SNEGSKA (reference sequence). V was clipped by 2 bases and J by 0 bases; unmatched bases: 6. CDR3 DNA: TGCAGTGCTAGACAAGAGGGGGCCCCAACTAATGAAAAACTGTTTTTT. Amino acid sequence: CSARQEGAPTNEKLFF.

This clonotype was seen at least ten times. The J gene is TRBJ2-7, the V gene TRBV6-1; tentatively, D is TRBD1 (8 bases). V was trimmed by 5 bases and J by 4 bases, leaving 15 bases between them. The CDR3 loop spans 14 amino acids. Germline CDR1 MNHNS, CDR2 SASEGT. The CDR3 reads CASSTGQGGYEQYF. The CDR3 DNA sequence: TGTGCCAGCAGTACCGGACAGGGAGGGTACGAGCAGTACTTC.

This clonotype was picked up many times. The genes are TRBV20-1 and TRBJ2-2; 13 bases are a match to TRBD2. Germline-derived CDR1 and CDR2 are DFQATT and SNEGSKA (reference sequence). V lost 0 bases, J lost 6 bases, and 4 bases stayed unmatched. CDR3 size: 16 residues. The chain's CDR3 is CSARDHTSGRAGELFF. The CDR3 coding sequence is TGCAGTGCTAGAGACCATACTAGCGGGAGGGCCGGGGAGCTGTTTTTT.

About this clonotype itself: A much larger clone differs from this one at a single base, so this may be a read error. The chain is built from TRBV6-1 and TRBJ1-1; 8 positions agree with TRBD1. Germline V CDR1 and CDR2: MNHNS, SASEGT. This CDR3 has 15 amino acids. The trim removed 6 bases at V and 4 bases at J, leaving 10 bases unmatched. CDR3 in amino acids: CASRGTGGAGTEAFF. The CDR3 DNA is TGTGCCAGCAGGGGGACAGGCGGTGCTGGCACTGAAGCTTTCTTT.

This clonotype was detected many times. V is TRBV7-9 and J is TRBJ1-1; D remains unclear. Germline V lookup: CDR1 SEHNR, CDR2 FQNEAQ (reference sequence). The CDR3 is 13 residues long. V gave up 5 bases and J gave up 5 bases, with 12 bases separating them. The CDR3: CASSESYGTEAFF. CDR3 coding DNA: TGTGCCAGCAGCGAGTCGTACGGGACTGAAGCTTTCTTT.

The rearrangement joins TRBV25-1 to TRBJ1-1; D gene ambiguous. V gave up 7 bases and J gave up 1 base, with 10 bases separating them. Germline V gene data show CDR1 as MGHDK and CDR2 as SYGVNS. CDR3 size: 13 residues. The CDR3 protein is CASIGPWNTEAFF. The CDR3 DNA sequence: TGTGCCAGCATCGGGCCGTGGAACACTGAAGCTTTCTTT. Full variable domain (rest looked up from reference TRBV25-1 and TRBJ1-1): EADIYQTPRYLVIGTGKKITLECSQTMGHDKMYWYQQDPGMELHLIHYSYGVNSTEKGDLSSESTVSRIRTEHFPLTLESARPSHTSQYLCASIGPWNTEAFFGQGTRLTVV.

This clonotype was observed at least ten times. The J gene is TRBJ1-5, the V gene TRBV7-7; no definite D call. The CDR3 has 13 residues. The germline V and J ends were trimmed by 1 base and 7 bases, with 8 bases remaining between them. The germline CDR1 and CDR2 sequences are SSHAT and FNYEAQ (reference sequence). The CDR3 loop is CASSLDRFQPQHF. In nucleotides, the CDR3 is TGTGCCAGCAGCTTAGACCGGTTCCAGCCCCAGCATTTT.

This clonotype was picked up many times. The chain couples TRBV20-1 to TRBJ1-5; D is uncertain. The CDR3 contains 12 residues. With 1 base removed from V and 7 bases from J, the gap between germline ends came to 8 bases. Germline-derived CDR1 and CDR2 are DFQATT and SNEGSKA (reference sequence). The CDR3 region has the DNA TGCAGTGCTAGAGCCAGGACGCAGCCCCAGCATTTT. Translating gives CSARARTQPQHF.

This chain connects TRBV7-2 to TRBJ2-6, with D possibly TRBD1 on 5 matching bases. The V and J ends lost 5 bases and 2 bases respectively, with 13 bases between them. This CDR3 has 16 residues. Per the germline V gene, CDR1 is SGHTA and CDR2 is FQGNSA. CDR3 sequence: CASSVFGAAGANVLTF. For the CDR3, the DNA is TGTGCCAGCAGCGTTTTTGGGGCAGCTGGGGCCAACGTCCTGACTTTC.

This clonotype was recorded at least ten times. This chain joins TRBV9 and TRBJ1-6; 9 bases are shared with TRBD1. The CDR3 has 15 amino acids. Unmatched junction bases numbered 2, after V lost 3 bases and J lost 4 bases. Germline V CDR1 and CDR2: SGDLS, YYNGEE. For the CDR3, the DNA is TGTGCCAGCAGCGGGGGACAGGGTTATAATTCACCCCTCCACTTT. Protein product: CASSGGQGYNSPLHF.

The chain links TRBV20-1 to TRBJ2-2; D perhaps matches TRBD2 (6 bases). This CDR3 has 14 residues. The germline V and J ends were trimmed by 5 bases and 5 bases, with 15 bases remaining between them. CDR1 is DFQATT and CDR2 is SNEGSKA in the germline V gene (reference sequence). The CDR3 DNA sequence: TGCAGTGCTCATGGGGGGAGTCGAACCGGGGAGCTGTTTTTT. This translates into CSAHGGSRTGELFF.

This clonotype has a count of ten or more. In DNA, the CDR3 is TGTGCCAGCAGCCACATGGGGCCGGGAGGATCCTACGAGCAGTACTTC. This translates into CASSHMGPGGSYEQYF. This chain connects TRBV7-8 to TRBJ2-7; TRBD2 aligns across 7 bases. The CDR3 consists of 16 residues. The germline V gene encodes CDR1 SGHVS and CDR2 FQNEAQ. The V and J ends lost 5 bases and 1 base, in that order; junction bases with no gene match: 11.

This clonotype was found many times. This chain connects TRBV7-9 to TRBJ2-7; 8 nucleotides align to TRBD1. Germline V lookup: CDR1 SEHNR, CDR2 FQNEAQ (reference sequence). Trimming took 0 bases from V and 7 from J; bases not matched to a gene: 8. This CDR3 is built from 15 residues. DNA of the CDR3: TGTGCCAGCAGCTTAGCAGGGACAGGCCAGGGGGAGCAGTACTTC. Its translation is CASSLAGTGQGEQYF.

The CDR3 loop reads CASSSHVGGLSNEKLFF. In DNA, the CDR3 is TGTGCCAGCTCGTCCCACGTCGGGGGCCTGTCTAATGAAAAACTGTTTTTT. The V call is TRBV7-9, the J call TRBJ1-4; TRBD1 is a possible D gene (6 bases). The germline V gene has CDR1 SEHNR and CDR2 FQNEAQ (reference sequence). The CDR3 totals 17 residues. Trimming removed 8 bases from V and 3 bases from J, with 22 bases in between.

The chain joins TRBV5-1 to TRBJ2-7; D ambiguous. Per the germline V gene, CDR1 is SGHRS and CDR2 is YFSETQ. CDR3 length: 17 residues. Trimming left V 2 bases short and J 3 bases short, with 21 bases between. CDR3 sequence: CASSLSSVDGFNYEQYF. Written as DNA, the CDR3 is TGCGCCAGCAGCTTATCCTCCGTCGACGGGTTTAACTACGAGCAGTACTTC.

The gene calls are TRBV3-1 and TRBJ2-5, with TRBD2 matching 15 bases. Germline-derived CDR1 and CDR2 are LGHDT and YNNKEL (reference sequence). The V segment lost 6 bases and the J segment 4 bases; nucleotides outside the gene matches: 12. CDR3 length: 18 amino acids. CDR3: CASSPRLGLAGGPETQYF. DNA for the CDR3: TGTGCCAGCAGTCCGCGACTTGGACTAGCGGGAGGGCCAGAGACCCAGTACTTC.